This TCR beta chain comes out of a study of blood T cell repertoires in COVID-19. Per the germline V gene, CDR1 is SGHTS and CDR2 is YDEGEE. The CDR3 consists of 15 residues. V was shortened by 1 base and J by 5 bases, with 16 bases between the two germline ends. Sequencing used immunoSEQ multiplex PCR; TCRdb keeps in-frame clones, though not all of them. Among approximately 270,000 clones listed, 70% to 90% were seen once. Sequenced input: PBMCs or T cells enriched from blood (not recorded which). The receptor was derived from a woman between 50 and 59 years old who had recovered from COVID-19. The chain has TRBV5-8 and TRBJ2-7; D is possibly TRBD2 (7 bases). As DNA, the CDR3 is TGTGCCAGCAGCTTGCGTACGGGGGGCATCGACGAGCAGTACTTC. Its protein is CASSLRTGGIDEQYF.